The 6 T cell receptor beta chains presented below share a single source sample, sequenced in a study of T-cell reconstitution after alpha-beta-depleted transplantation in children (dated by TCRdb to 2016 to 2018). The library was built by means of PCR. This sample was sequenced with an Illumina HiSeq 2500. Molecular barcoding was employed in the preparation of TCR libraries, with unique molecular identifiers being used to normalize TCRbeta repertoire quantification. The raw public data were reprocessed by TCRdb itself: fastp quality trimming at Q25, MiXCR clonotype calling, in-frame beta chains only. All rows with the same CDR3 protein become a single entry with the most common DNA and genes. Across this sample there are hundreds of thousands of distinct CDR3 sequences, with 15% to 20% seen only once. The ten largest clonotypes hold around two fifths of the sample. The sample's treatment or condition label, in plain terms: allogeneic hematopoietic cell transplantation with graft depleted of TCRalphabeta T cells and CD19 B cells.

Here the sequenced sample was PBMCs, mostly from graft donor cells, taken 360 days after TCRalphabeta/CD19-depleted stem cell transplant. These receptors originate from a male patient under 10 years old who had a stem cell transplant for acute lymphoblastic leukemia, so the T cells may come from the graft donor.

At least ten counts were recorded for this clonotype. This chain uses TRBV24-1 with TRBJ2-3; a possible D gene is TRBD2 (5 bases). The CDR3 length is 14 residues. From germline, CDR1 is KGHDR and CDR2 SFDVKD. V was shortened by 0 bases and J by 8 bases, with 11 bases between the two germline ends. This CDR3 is CATSDLRSLGTQYF. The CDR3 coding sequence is TGTGCCACCAGTGATTTGCGATCACTAGGTACGCAGTATTTT.

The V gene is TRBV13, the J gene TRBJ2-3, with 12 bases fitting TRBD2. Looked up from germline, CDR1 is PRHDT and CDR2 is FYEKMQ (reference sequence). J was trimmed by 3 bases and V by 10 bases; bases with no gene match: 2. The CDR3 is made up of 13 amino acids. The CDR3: CATGLAGTDTQYF. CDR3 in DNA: TGTGCCACCGGACTAGCGGGGACAGATACGCAGTATTTT.

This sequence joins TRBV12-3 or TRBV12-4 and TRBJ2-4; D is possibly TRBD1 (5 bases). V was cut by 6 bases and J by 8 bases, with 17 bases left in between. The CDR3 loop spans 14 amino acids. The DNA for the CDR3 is TGTGCCAGCAGACGACAGAGTATGGTGGACATTCAGTACTTC. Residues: CASRRQSMVDIQYF.

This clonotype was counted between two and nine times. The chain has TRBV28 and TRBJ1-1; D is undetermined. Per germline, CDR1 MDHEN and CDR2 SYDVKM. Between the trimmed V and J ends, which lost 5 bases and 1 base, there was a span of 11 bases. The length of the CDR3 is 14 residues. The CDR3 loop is CASSPTPSNTEAFF. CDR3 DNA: TGTGCCAGCAGTCCTACACCTTCGAACACTGAAGCTTTCTTT.

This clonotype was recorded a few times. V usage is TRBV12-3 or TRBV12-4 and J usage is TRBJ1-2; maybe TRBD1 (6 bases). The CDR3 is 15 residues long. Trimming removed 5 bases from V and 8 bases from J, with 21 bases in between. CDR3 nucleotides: TGTGCCAGCAGTACCCGGCGGTTACAGGGAAGGGGCTACACCTTC. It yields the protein CASSTRRLQGRGYTF.

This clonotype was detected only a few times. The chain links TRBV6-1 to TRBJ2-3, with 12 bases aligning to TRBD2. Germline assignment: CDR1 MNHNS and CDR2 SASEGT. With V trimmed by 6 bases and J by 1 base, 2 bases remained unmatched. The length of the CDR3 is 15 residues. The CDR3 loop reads CASSRLAGGTDTQYF. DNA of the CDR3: TGTGCCAGCAGCCGACTAGCGGGAGGCACAGATACGCAGTATTTT.